This TCR beta chain is from a study of regulatory T cells in long-lasting Graves disease. Germline CDR1 reads SEHNR; CDR2 reads FQNEAQ (reference sequence). The CDR3 has 18 residues. With 5 bases clipped from V and 0 bases from J, the junction kept 12 bases outside the gene matches. The time point here: persistent/refractory GD, antithyroid drugs over 5 years with positive TRAb. TCR sequences were obtained from RNA taken from PBMCs. The TCR beta library used iRepertoire HTBI primers with Arm-PCR amplification of CDR3. Authors' data handling: Samples collectively showed approximately 62 TRBV and approximately 13 TRBJ segments. TCRdb reprocessed the multiplex PCR reads with MiXCR, giving one entry per CDR3 protein. The authors' filters were not applied to this entry. The data contain about 340,000 distinct CDR3 sequences, 15% to 20% of them singletons.

The material sequenced was peripheral blood mononuclear cells (PBMCs), taken when the disease was refractory, from a patient treated with antithyroid drugs. The chain combines TRBV7-9 with TRBJ1-5, with 8 bases identical to TRBD1. The receptor was isolated from a female donor with Graves disease. The chain's CDR3 is CASSRGSGQGHSNQPQHF. In nucleotides, the CDR3 is TGTGCCAGCAGCCGGGGGTCAGGACAGGGCCATAGCAATCAGCCCCAGCATTTT.